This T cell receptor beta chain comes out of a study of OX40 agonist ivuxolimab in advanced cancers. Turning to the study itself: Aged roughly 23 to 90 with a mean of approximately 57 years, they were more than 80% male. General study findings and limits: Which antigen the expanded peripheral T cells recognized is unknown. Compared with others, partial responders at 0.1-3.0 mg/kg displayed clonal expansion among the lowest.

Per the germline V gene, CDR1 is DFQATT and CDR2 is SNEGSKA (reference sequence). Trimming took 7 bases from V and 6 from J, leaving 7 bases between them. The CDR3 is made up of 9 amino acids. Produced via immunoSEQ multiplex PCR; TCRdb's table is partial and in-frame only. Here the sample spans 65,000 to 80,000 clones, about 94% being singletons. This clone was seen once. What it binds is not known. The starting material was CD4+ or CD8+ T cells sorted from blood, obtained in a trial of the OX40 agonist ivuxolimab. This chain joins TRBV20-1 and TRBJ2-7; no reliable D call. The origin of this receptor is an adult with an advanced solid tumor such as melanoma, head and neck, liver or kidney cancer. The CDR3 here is CSDSGEQYF. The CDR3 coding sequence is TGCAGTGACAGTGGCGAGCAGTACTTC.